This is a list of T cell receptor beta chains from one sample in a study of shared clonotypes between healthy human individuals. The protocol was immunoSEQ multiplex PCR, while the TCRdb copy is restricted to in-frame clones and leaves out a portion. The sample consists of approximately 2,200,000 clones, about 93% of them appearing once. The specimen was naive CD8+ T cells from PBMCs. These receptors came from a man aged 18 to 29 in good health. Some clones in this sample may be carry-over from other donors' samples. Each CDR3 is given without its conserved first and last residue. Fields, in order: V gene, J gene, CDR3 protein.

TRBV4-1,TRBJ2-7,ASSQEKREGSEQY
TRBV9,TRBJ2-7,ASSVGGEVGDHEQY
TRBV25-1,TRBJ2-5,ASSEFQLEETQY
TRBV4-2,TRBJ2-2,ASSQARASELTGELF
TRBV7-9,TRBJ2-6,ASGDAPAAGANVLT
TRBV27,TRBJ1-2,ASSILQGTGYT
TRBV14,TRBJ2-5,ASSQDLGGSQETQY
TRBV4-1,TRBJ1-2,ASSPTDREVYGYT
TRBV5-3,TRBJ2-7,ARSSPRTSGSNLHSYEQY
TRBV6-1,TRBJ2-5,ASSDVREVNKETQY
TRBV29-1,TRBJ2-7,SVRDNGGEQY
TRBV5-4,TRBJ1-1,ASSLGTGGSNTEAF
TRBV4-2,TRBJ2-2,ASSPRTGLNTGELF
TRBV14,TRBJ2-1,ASSQLGPGIAGTSGRAWEQF
TRBV10-3,TRBJ1-1,AISELNRDRGAF
TRBV29-1,TRBJ2-7,SGVVEGGGYEQY
TRBV7-6,TRBJ1-1,ASSQPSTNTEAF
TRBV28,TRBJ1-4,ASSLWVGLNEKLF
TRBV27,TRBJ2-7,ASRDRGDYEQY
TRBV30,TRBJ2-1,AWSPGHYNEQF
TRBV4-1,TRBJ2-1,ASSQGDAGGREQF
TRBV18,TRBJ2-1,ASSPRPAARHEQF
TRBV4-3,TRBJ2-7,ASSQGTGDYEQY
TRBV5-1,TRBJ2-5,ASSLAAAGGAETQY
TRBV6-5,TRBJ2-7,ASSPYGGNYEQY
TRBV2,TRBJ2-6,ASKVTSGANVLT
TRBV7-2,TRBJ1-1,ASSLDRPSRTEAF
TRBV4-1,TRBJ2-1,ASSQETSGRGREQF
TRBV5-3,TRBJ2-1,ARREASEYNEQF
TRBV5-4,TRBJ2-7,ASSPGTSGTYEQY
TRBV9,TRBJ2-1,ASNLGVGPYNEQF
TRBV28,TRBJ2-7,ASSFSRGRHYEQY
TRBV4-1,TRBJ2-1,ASSPGREGEQF
TRBV14,TRBJ2-2,ASSQNPTGELF
TRBV7-8,TRBJ2-2,ASSSTLGGPNTGELF
TRBV6-4,TRBJ2-1,ASSDSARSYNEQF
TRBV27,TRBJ2-3,ASSPRKGFYADTQY
TRBV5-1,TRBJ2-7,ASSLSREQY
TRBV28,TRBJ1-2,ASRTTGDYGYT
TRBV19,TRBJ1-5,ASSNGRGGFSNQPQH
TRBV4-1,TRBJ1-3,ASRYDFTSGNTIY
TRBV5-6,TRBJ2-3,ASSFRLAGPSTDTQY
TRBV11-1,TRBJ2-1,ASSLAGRSVDEQF
TRBV9,TRBJ2-3,ASSVGGGSTDTQY
TRBV6-6,TRBJ2-1,ASSYLARLQGYEQF
TRBV28,TRBJ2-7,ASSFLVTEDEQY
TRBV28,TRBJ2-1,ASGPANQF
TRBV11-2,TRBJ2-5,ASSNPHKVLGTQY
TRBV5-3,TRBJ1-4,ARSSRTDIANEKLF
TRBV19,TRBJ2-1,ASSMRGIAYNEQF
TRBV9,TRBJ1-5,ASSRPGDNQPQH
TRBV9,TRBJ2-7,ASSPQDRGREQY
TRBV11-2,TRBJ2-1,ASSYGWSGSSYNEQF
TRBV7-9,TRBJ2-5,ASSSGQGGGETQY
TRBV15,TRBJ2-1,ATSRAGGTGAYNEQF